This T cell receptor (beta chain) appears in the sequencing data of a study of T-cell memory formation after mild COVID-19. Study context: The two donors had largely donor-specific TCR clusters. Study findings and constraints: Day 15 to 85 contractors were CD4/CD8 balanced; later expanders leaned CD4+.

In regard to this clonotype: Its antigen is not known.

Each CDR3 protein is one row after TCRdb ran MiXCR on the 5' RACE reads. The sample gives about 410,000 distinct CDR3 sequences, over 15% of which show up once; 20% to 25% is in the top ten. CDR1 and CDR2 (germline): SGHNT, YENEEA. CDR3 length: 13 residues. With 3 bases clipped from V and 5 bases from J, the junction kept 2 bases outside the gene matches. The chain links TRBV11-3 to TRBJ1-1; TRBD1 agrees at 8 bases. This receptor was identified in a man between 18 and 29 years old who had mild COVID-19 (a few samples of this study predate the infection). Cell type and time point are not known. Source material: PBMCs or a T cell subset sorted from them (not recorded which). The CDR3 loop reads CASSFDRGTEAFF. The CDR3 bases are TGTGCCAGCAGCTTCGACAGGGGTACTGAAGCTTTCTTT.